The 29 T cell receptor beta chains below come from one sample, sequenced in a study of T cells after yellow fever vaccination. TCRdb re-analysed the 5' RACE reads in MiXCR, keeping a single row per CDR3 protein. The sample has about 320,000 distinct CDR3 sequences, approximately 4% seen once; the top ten hold roughly a fifth. The sample in question was PBMCs, obtained 15 days after the yellow fever booster vaccination. The receptors derive from a man between 18 and 29 years old who received the YFV17D yellow fever vaccine.

This clonotype was counted a few times. The genes are TRBV15 and TRBJ2-6; D ambiguous. The V gene lost 5 bases and the J gene lost 4 bases, with 9 bases spanning the gap. The CDR3 has 14 residues. Germline lookup yields CDR1 LNHNV and CDR2 YYDKDF (reference sequence). Here the CDR3 DNA reads TGTGCCACCAGCCCCCCGGTGGGGGCCAACGTCCTGACTTTC. Its protein product is CATSPPVGANVLTF.

This clonotype was detected ten times or more. This chain connects TRBV12-3 or TRBV12-4 to TRBJ1-2; no definite D call. CDR3 size: 11 residues. V was shortened by 8 bases and J by 2 bases, with 6 bases between the two germline ends. This CDR3 is CASGQNYGYTF. DNA of the CDR3: TGTGCCAGCGGGCAGAACTATGGCTACACCTTC.

This clonotype has ten or more counts. This chain connects TRBV7-9 to TRBJ2-7; D not resolved. The CDR3 has 12 residues. V was pared by 0 bases and J by 6 bases, with 6 bases between. Germline-derived CDR1 and CDR2 are SEHNR and FQNEAQ (reference sequence). The CDR3 DNA reads as TGTGCCAGCAGCTTAGCTCTCGGCGAGCAGTACTTC. Its translation is CASSLALGEQYF.

This clonotype was recorded at least ten times. The chain carries TRBV29-1 and TRBJ2-3, with a possible D match to TRBD2 (6 bases). CDR3 size: 14 residues. The V gene's germline CDR1 is SQVTM and CDR2 ANQGSEA. V was clipped by 0 bases and J by 7 bases, with 14 bases between them. For the CDR3, the DNA is TGCAGCGTTGAAGAGGGTCGGGGGACGAATACGCAGTATTTT. Its translation is CSVEEGRGTNTQYF.

This clonotype was seen a few times. The V call is TRBV27, the J call TRBJ2-7; 9 bases line up with TRBD1. Germline CDR1 is MNHEY and CDR2 is SMNVEV (reference sequence). There are 17 residues in the CDR3. V gave up 5 bases and J gave up 3 bases; unmatched junction bases: 14. The CDR3, as DNA: TGTGCCAGCAGTCCAGGGACAGGGAAGACCGGTAGCTACGAGCAGTACGTC. Translated, it gives CASSPGTGKTGSYEQYV.

The sample holds many counts of this clonotype. This chain uses TRBV28 with TRBJ2-1, with TRBD1 matching over 7 bases. Germline values: CDR1 MDHEN, CDR2 SYDVKM. V trimming: 7 bases; J trimming: 3 bases; junction bases outside the gene matches: 3. This CDR3 is 13 amino acids long. CDR3 loop: CASMAGGYNEQFF. As DNA, the CDR3 is TGTGCCAGCATGGCAGGGGGCTACAATGAGCAGTTCTTC.

The chain is built from TRBV11-2 and TRBJ2-3; 9 bases match TRBD1. V trimming: 4 bases; J trimming: 3 bases; junction bases outside the gene matches: 8. In germline, CDR1 is SGHAT, CDR2 FQNNGV. The CDR3 has 16 amino acids. CDR3: CASSSRTGTGTDTQYF. DNA of the CDR3: TGTGCCAGCAGCTCACGAACCGGGACAGGGACAGATACGCAGTATTTT.

Only a few counts were recorded for this clonotype. The chain recombines TRBV7-2 with TRBJ2-1, with D perhaps matching TRBD2 (5 bases). CDR1 SGHTA and CDR2 FQGNSA come from the germline V gene. The CDR3 spans 12 residues. V was pared by 4 bases and J by 9 bases, with 10 bases between. The CDR3 sequence is CASSSPRGEQFF. The CDR3 DNA follows: TGTGCCAGCAGCTCCCCCCGGGGTGAGCAGTTCTTC.

The J gene is TRBJ1-5, the V gene TRBV3-1; the D is unclear. The CDR3 totals 16 residues. Germline CDR1 and CDR2: LGHDT and YNNKEL (reference sequence). With 0 bases removed from V and 0 bases from J, the gap between germline ends came to 9 bases. The CDR3 DNA is TGTGCCAGCAGCCAAGATCCTGGCCATAGCAATCAGCCCCAGCATTTT. Amino acids: CASSQDPGHSNQPQHF.

This clonotype was picked up many times. The chain joins TRBV5-1 to TRBJ2-1; TRBD1 agrees at 12 bases. The ends lost 7 bases at V and 0 bases at J; junction bases unmatched: 11. Germline loops: CDR1 SGHRS, CDR2 YFSETQ. The CDR3 consists of 18 residues. DNA of the CDR3: TGCGCCAGCGGACCCGGGACAGGGGGCTTGGGCTCCTACAATGAGCAGTTCTTC. This codes for CASGPGTGGLGSYNEQFF.

This clonotype was detected only a few times. The CDR3 region is CATSDEPTDTQYF. The CDR3 DNA reads as TGTGCCACCAGTGACGAACCCACAGATACGCAGTATTTT. V and J are TRBV24-1 and TRBJ2-3; D not resolved. Trimming stripped 4 bases from V and 2 bases from J, with 6 bases between. Germline V gives CDR1 KGHDR, CDR2 SFDVKD. This CDR3 contains 13 residues.

There are many counts of this clonotype. V and J are TRBV20-1 and TRBJ2-2; 8 bases fit TRBD2. CDR3 size: 14 residues. Germline V gene data show CDR1 as DFQATT and CDR2 as SNEGSKA (reference sequence). The V gene end was trimmed by 5 bases and the J gene end by 7 bases; junction bases not matched to a gene: 9. CDR3 sequence: CSAPRPGGGGELFF. CDR3 bases: TGCAGTGCTCCCCGGCCCGGGGGGGGCGGGGAGCTGTTTTTT.

V and J are TRBV12-3 or TRBV12-4 and TRBJ2-7, with 8 nucleotides matching TRBD1. V lost 1 base, J lost 12 bases, and 14 bases stayed unmatched. There are 15 residues in the CDR3. CDR3 protein: CASSLVGVDRGHLYF. CDR3 bases: TGTGCCAGCAGTTTAGTTGGCGTAGACAGGGGTCATTTGTACTTC.

The genes are TRBV24-1 and TRBJ2-2; the match to TRBD1 covers 8 bases. The CDR3 extends over 16 amino acids. J was trimmed by 3 bases and V by 3 bases; bases with no gene match: 5. Germline V gene sequence: CDR1 KGHDR, CDR2 SFDVKD. Written as DNA, the CDR3 is TGTGCCACCAGTGATCGGCAGGGGGCGGACACCGGGGAGCTGTTTTTT. Translated, it gives CATSDRQGADTGELFF.

The chain joins TRBV12-3 or TRBV12-4 to TRBJ1-1, with D perhaps matching TRBD1 (6 bases). CDR3 length: 14 residues. V was clipped by 3 bases and J by 5 bases, with 13 bases between them. CDR3 nucleotide sequence: TGTGCCAGCAGTTTTTCGGGGGCAAGAACTGAAGCTTTCTTT. This sequence encodes CASSFSGARTEAFF.

This clonotype was seen a handful of times. This sequence joins TRBV27 and TRBJ1-2, with 7 bases that match TRBD1. The germline CDR1 and CDR2 sequences are MNHEY and SMNVEV (reference sequence). The CDR3 runs 14 residues. Unmatched junction bases numbered 11, after V lost 5 bases and J lost 8 bases. The chain's CDR3 is CASSPRGQTGGYTF. CDR3 DNA: TGTGCCAGCAGTCCACGGGGACAGACGGGCGGCTACACCTTC.

This clonotype was counted at least ten times. The gene calls are TRBV7-2 and TRBJ1-1, with D uncertain. CDR3 length equals 16 residues. Trimming took 5 bases from V and 1 from J, leaving 17 bases between them. Looked up from germline, CDR1 is SGHTA and CDR2 is FQGNSA. The CDR3 is CASSLRSPASNTEAFF. DNA of the CDR3: TGTGCCAGCAGCCTCCGATCCCCAGCCTCGAACACTGAAGCTTTCTTT. The full variable domain, rest sourced from reference TRBV7-2 and TRBJ1-1, is GAGVSQSPSNKVTEKGKDVELRCDPISGHTALYWYRQSLGQGLEFLIYFQGNSAPDKSGLPSDRFSAERTGGSVSTLTIQRTQQEDSAVYLCASSLRSPASNTEAFFGQGTRLTVV.

This clonotype came up a few times. CDR3 DNA sequence: TGTGCCAGCACCCGCGGTGGGGCGGACTCCTACAATGAGCAGTTCTTC. Translation: CASTRGGADSYNEQFF. The chain recombines TRBV25-1 with TRBJ2-1; a weak D match, TRBD1 (5 bases). From germline, CDR1 is MGHDK and CDR2 SYGVNS. V was pared by 7 bases and J by 0 bases, with 16 bases between. The CDR3 extends over 16 amino acids.

There are many counts of this clonotype. DNA of the CDR3: TGTGCCAGCAGTCGACTAGCGGGGTTACAAGAGACCCAGTACTTC. The encoded protein is CASSRLAGLQETQYF. The genes are TRBV6-5 and TRBJ2-5, with 11 bases lining up with TRBD2. The CDR3 spans 15 residues. Trimming took 5 bases from V and 2 from J; bases not matched to a gene: 4. Germline V gene data show CDR1 as MNHEY and CDR2 as SVGAGI.

This clonotype was picked up a small number of times. The rearrangement links TRBV12-3 or TRBV12-4 to TRBJ1-5; tentatively, D is TRBD1 (6 bases). The CDR3 runs to 13 residues. Trimming shortened V by 6 bases and J by 6 bases, and 12 bases separated the two germline ends. The CDR3 DNA follows: TGTGCCAGCAGGCTGACAGGACGTCAGCCCCAGCATTTT. Its translation: CASRLTGRQPQHF.

V gene TRBV5-5 combines with J gene TRBJ2-3; D is perhaps TRBD1 or TRBD2 (5 bases each). V lost 1 base to trimming and J lost 4 bases, with 16 bases between them. Germline V lookup: CDR1 SGHKS, CDR2 YYEKEE (reference sequence). This CDR3 region has 16 residues. This chain's CDR3 is CASSLRLGPPADTQYF. CDR3 coding DNA: TGTGCCAGCAGCTTGAGGCTGGGACCGCCTGCAGATACGCAGTATTTT.

This clonotype came up many times. J is TRBJ1-1 and V is TRBV4-3; D ambiguous. The V end was cut by 0 bases, the J end by 5 bases, with 4 bases between. This CDR3 region has 12 residues. From germline, CDR1 is LGHNA and CDR2 YSLEER. In DNA, the CDR3 is TGCGCCAGCAGCCAAGATGAAACTGAAGCTTTCTTT. Amino acid sequence: CASSQDETEAFF.

This clonotype has ten or more counts. The chain employs TRBV7-3 and TRBJ2-5, with TRBD1 as a possible D gene (5 bases). Germline V gene sequence: CDR1 SGHTA, CDR2 FQGTGA. The CDR3 totals 14 residues. Trimming shortened V by 5 bases and J by 2 bases, and 12 bases separated the two germline ends. The DNA for the CDR3 is TGTGCCAGCAGCCCTACAGGATTACAAGAGACCCAGTACTTC. Its translation: CASSPTGLQETQYF.

The table lists this clonotype with many counts. The chain recombines TRBV3-1 with TRBJ2-7; unclear D gene. The germline V gene has CDR1 LGHDT and CDR2 YNNKEL (reference sequence). The CDR3 consists of 15 residues. V lost 1 base, J lost 3 bases, and 13 bases lay in between. In DNA form, the CDR3 reads TGTGCCAGCAGCCAAGGAATCAGAGACTTCTACGAGCAGTACGTC. Protein product: CASSQGIRDFYEQYV.

This chain joins TRBV5-1 and TRBJ1-5; maybe TRBD1 (6 bases). The CDR3 has 16 amino acids. V gave up 3 bases and J gave up 1 base, with 14 bases separating them. Germline lookup yields CDR1 SGHRS and CDR2 YFSETQ. As DNA, the CDR3 is TGCGCCAGCAGCTGGGGGGCCCCGGGGAGCAATCAGCCCCAGCATTTT. It is translated as CASSWGAPGSNQPQHF.

This clonotype showed up many times. V and J are TRBV6-5 and TRBJ2-3; maybe TRBD2 (6 bases). Trimming left V 6 bases short and J 6 bases short, with 13 bases between. This CDR3 is built from 13 residues. Per the germline V gene, CDR1 is MNHEY and CDR2 is SVGAGI. The CDR3 spells CASSRGGEDTQYF. CDR3 DNA: TGTGCCAGCAGCCGAGGAGGGGAGGATACGCAGTATTTT.

This chain links TRBV5-1 with TRBJ2-2, with a tentative D call TRBD1 (6 bases). Germline CDR1 is SGHRS and CDR2 is YFSETQ. The germline V and J ends were trimmed by 5 bases and 13 bases, with 21 bases remaining between them. The CDR3 totals 14 residues. The CDR3, as DNA: TGCGCCAGCAGGACACACAGGGAAACGGATACGCTGTTTTTT. Protein product: CASRTHRETDTLFF.

This clonotype turned up a few times. The V gene is TRBV12-3 or TRBV12-4, the J gene TRBJ1-1; no reliable D call. The CDR3 loop spans 14 amino acids. V dropped 7 bases and J dropped 3 bases, with 15 bases sitting between them. CDR3 protein: CASTLTSTYTEAFF. The CDR3 coding sequence is TGTGCCAGCACCTTAACATCGACCTACACTGAAGCTTTCTTT.

This clonotype was detected many times. The chain combines TRBV20-1 with TRBJ1-2; D possibly corresponds to TRBD1 (6 bases). The CDR3 has 10 residues. The V end lost 4 bases, the J end lost 8 bases, and 8 bases lay between the germline ends. CDR1 is DFQATT and CDR2 is SNEGSKA in the germline V gene (reference sequence). CDR3 sequence: CSATGEGYTF. CDR3 coding DNA: TGCAGTGCTACAGGGGAAGGCTACACCTTC.